What follows is one TCR beta chain and its context. The data were produced by immunoSEQ multiplex PCR, yet TCRdb's version contains in-frame clones alone and is incomplete. The table includes 50,000 to 60,000 clones, 90% to 96% detected once. This sample was taken from a study of T cells after somatic rescue of genetic block. The CDR3 extends over 13 amino acids. Trimming at V came to 1 base and at J to 8 bases, leaving 4 bases not matched to a gene. Germline lookup yields CDR1 MGHRA and CDR2 YSYEKL. This TCR was recovered from a child less than two years old. The V gene is TRBV4-1, the J gene TRBJ1-2, with 7 bases fitting TRBD1. The specimen was peripheral blood mononuclear cells (PBMCs). Here the CDR3 reads CASSQGQGGGYTF. The CDR3 nucleotides read TGCGCCAGCAGCCAAGGGCAGGGGGGAGGCTACACCTTC.